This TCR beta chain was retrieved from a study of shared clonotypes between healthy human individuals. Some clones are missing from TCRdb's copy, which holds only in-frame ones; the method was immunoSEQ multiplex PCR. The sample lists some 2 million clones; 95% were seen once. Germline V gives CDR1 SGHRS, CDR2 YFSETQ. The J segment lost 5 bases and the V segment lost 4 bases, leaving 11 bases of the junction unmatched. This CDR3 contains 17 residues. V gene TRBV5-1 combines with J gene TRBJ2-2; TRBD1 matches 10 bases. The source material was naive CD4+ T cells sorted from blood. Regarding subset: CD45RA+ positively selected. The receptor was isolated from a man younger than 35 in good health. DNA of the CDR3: TGCGCCAGCAGCCCAACGACAGGGGGCTATCAGACCGGGGAGCTGTTTTTT. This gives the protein CASSPTTGGYQTGELFF.